This note documents a single TCR beta chain sequence. Its matching antigen is unknown. As every portion of the isolated RNA was reverse transcribed, the sequencing read expressed TCRB transcripts. This table comes from immunoSEQ multiplex PCR, and its TCRdb copy is limited to in-frame clones, with some not included. There are approximately 150,000 clones in the sample; about 10% occur only once, and roughly 1.3% lies in the top ten. Blood was drawn once from each donor into heparinised tubes. The draws averaged about 110 mL. The data were taken from a study of beta chain features in type 1 diabetes. Study results and limitations: Shortening that was moderate but significant affected the TCRB CDR3s of Type 1 diabetes patients in all four CD4+ subsets.

There are 16 residues in the CDR3. V dropped 3 bases and J dropped 4; count of bases not matched to a gene: 10. The germline CDR1 and CDR2 sequences are MGHDK and SYGVNS. Sequences were obtained from naive CD4+ T cells from blood. The receptor was derived from a man aged 18 to 35 in good health. The genes are TRBV25-1 and TRBJ1-1; the match to TRBD1 covers 8 bases. CDR3 sequence: CASSDRTGSAATEAFF. CDR3 nucleotides: TGTGCCAGCAGTGACAGGACAGGGTCGGCGGCCACTGAAGCTTTCTTT.